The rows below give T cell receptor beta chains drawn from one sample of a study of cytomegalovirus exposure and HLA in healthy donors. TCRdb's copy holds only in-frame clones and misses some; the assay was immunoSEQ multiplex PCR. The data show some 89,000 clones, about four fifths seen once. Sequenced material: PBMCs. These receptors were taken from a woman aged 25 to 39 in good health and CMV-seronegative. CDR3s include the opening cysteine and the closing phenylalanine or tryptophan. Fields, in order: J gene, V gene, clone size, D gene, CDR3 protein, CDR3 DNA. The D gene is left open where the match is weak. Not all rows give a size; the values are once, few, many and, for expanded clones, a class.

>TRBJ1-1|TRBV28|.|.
CASRDDSEAFF
TGTGCCAGCAGGGACGACAGTGAAGCTTTCTTT
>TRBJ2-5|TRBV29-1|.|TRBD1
CSVEVAGGSKTQYF
TGCAGCGTTGAAGTGGCAGGGGGCTCGAAGACCCAGTACTTC
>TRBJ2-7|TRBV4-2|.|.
CASSRRDTPLEQYF
TGTGCCAGCAGCCGCAGGGACACCCCCCTCGAGCAGTACTTC
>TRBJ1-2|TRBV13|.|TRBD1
CASSLISSRTGNYGYTF
TGTGCCAGCAGCCTCATATCCTCTAGGACAGGAAACTATGGCTACACCTTC
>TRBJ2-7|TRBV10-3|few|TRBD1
CAIKGQGAGYEQYF
TGTGCCATCAAGGGACAGGGGGCTGGCTACGAGCAGTACTTC
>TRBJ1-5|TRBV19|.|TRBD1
CASNPIRGEQPQHF
TGTGCCAGTAACCCCATCAGGGGGGAACAGCCCCAGCATTTT
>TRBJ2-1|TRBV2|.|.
CASQTTSYNEQFF
TGTGCCAGCCAAACGACTAGCTACAATGAGCAGTTCTTC
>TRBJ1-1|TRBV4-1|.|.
CASSQYVRGNTEAFF
TGCGCCAGCAGCCAATATGTCAGGGGGAACACTGAAGCTTTCTTT
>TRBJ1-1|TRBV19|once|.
CASSIRISGMNTEAFF
TGTGCCAGTAGTATCCGTATCTCCGGGATGAACACTGAAGCTTTCTTT
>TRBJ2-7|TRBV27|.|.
CASSLTGYGFYEQYF
TGTGCCAGCAGTTTGACCGGTTACGGGTTTTACGAGCAGTACTTC
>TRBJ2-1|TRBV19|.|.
CASSIPLSGEQFF
TGTGCCAGTAGTATCCCTCTTTCGGGTGAGCAGTTCTTC
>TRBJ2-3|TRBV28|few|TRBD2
CASSLISGSVLDTQYF
TGTGCCAGCAGTTTGATTAGCGGGAGTGTATTGGATACGCAGTATTTT
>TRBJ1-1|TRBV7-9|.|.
CASSLTVNTEAFF
TGTGCCAGCAGCCTAACGGTAAACACTGAAGCTTTCTTT
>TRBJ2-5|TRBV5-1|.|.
CASSSTSLLGPQETQYF
TGCGCCAGCAGTTCGACCTCCCTCCTGGGCCCCCAAGAGACCCAGTACTTC
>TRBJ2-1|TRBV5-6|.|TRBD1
CASSPGQGDSYNEQFF
TGTGCCAGCAGCCCGGGACAGGGGGACTCCTACAATGAGCAGTTCTTC
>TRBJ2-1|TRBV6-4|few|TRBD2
CASSEAGEGEQFF
TGTGCCAGCAGTGAGGCGGGAGAAGGTGAGCAGTTCTTC
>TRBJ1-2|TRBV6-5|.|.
CASSYSRGTNYGYTF
TGTGCCAGCAGTTACTCGCGCGGCACTAACTATGGCTACACCTTC
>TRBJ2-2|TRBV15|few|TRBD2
CATSRDHLAGGSGELFF
TGTGCCACCAGCAGAGATCACCTAGCGGGAGGTTCTGGGGAGCTGTTTTTT
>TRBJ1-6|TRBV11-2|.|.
CASSPRQHLVSYNSPLHF
TGTGCCAGCAGCCCAAGACAGCACCTTGTCTCCTATAATTCACCCCTCCACTTT
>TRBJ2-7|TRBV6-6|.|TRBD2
CASATSGRGSYEQYF
TGTGCCAGCGCGACTAGCGGGAGAGGGTCCTACGAGCAGTACTTC
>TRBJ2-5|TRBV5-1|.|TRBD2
CASSLVPGTSGRETQYF
TGCGCCAGCAGCTTGGTCCCCGGGACTAGCGGGAGAGAGACCCAGTACTTC
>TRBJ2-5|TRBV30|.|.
CAWSPGRETQYF
TGTGCCTGGAGCCCAGGGAGGGAGACCCAGTACTTC
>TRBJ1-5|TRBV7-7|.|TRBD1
CASSTPGGDRVIGDQPQHF
TGTGCTAGCAGCACTCCAGGGGGGGACAGGGTAATAGGGGATCAGCCCCAGCATTTT
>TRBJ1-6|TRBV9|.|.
CASGLAANSPLHF
TGTGCCAGCGGGCTGGCAGCTAATTCACCCCTCCACTTT
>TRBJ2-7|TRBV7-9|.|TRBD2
CASSLGTSGVLDEQYF
TGTGCCAGCAGCTTAGGGACTAGCGGGGTGCTTGACGAGCAGTACTTC
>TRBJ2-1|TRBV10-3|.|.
CAISSENNEQFF
TGTGCCATCTCTAGCGAGAACAATGAGCAGTTCTTC